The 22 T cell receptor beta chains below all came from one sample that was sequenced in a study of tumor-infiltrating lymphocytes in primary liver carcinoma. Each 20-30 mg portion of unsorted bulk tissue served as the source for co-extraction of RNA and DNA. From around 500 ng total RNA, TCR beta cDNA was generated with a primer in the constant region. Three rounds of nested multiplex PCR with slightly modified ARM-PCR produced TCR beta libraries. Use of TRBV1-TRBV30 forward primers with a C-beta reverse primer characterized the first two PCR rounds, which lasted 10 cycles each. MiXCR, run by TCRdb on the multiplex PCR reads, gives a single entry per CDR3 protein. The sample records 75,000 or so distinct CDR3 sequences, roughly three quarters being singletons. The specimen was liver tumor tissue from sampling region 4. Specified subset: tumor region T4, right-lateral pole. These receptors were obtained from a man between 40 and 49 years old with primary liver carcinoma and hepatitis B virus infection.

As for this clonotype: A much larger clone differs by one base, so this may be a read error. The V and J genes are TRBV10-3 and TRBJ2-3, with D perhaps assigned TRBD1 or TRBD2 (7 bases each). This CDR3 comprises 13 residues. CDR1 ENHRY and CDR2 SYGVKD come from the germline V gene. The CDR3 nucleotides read TGTGCCATAAACCAGGGGGAGGGAGATATGCAGTATTTT. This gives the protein CAINQGEGDMQYF.

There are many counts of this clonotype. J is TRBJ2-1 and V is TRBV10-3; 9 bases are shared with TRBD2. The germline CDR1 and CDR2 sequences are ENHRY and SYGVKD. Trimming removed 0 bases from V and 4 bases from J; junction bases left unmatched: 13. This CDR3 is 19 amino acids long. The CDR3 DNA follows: TGTGCCATCAGTGAGTCGGTTGGACGCGGGAGGGCCGATTACAATGAGCAGTTCTTC. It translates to CAISESVGRGRADYNEQFF.

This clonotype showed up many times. CDR3 sequence reads: CSVERGFGEQYF. CDR3 DNA: TGCAGCGTTGAGAGGGGGTTCGGCGAGCAGTACTTC. The chain employs TRBV29-1 and TRBJ2-7; the D gene is possibly TRBD1 (6 bases). This CDR3 has 12 amino acids. The germline V and J ends were trimmed by 3 bases and 6 bases, with 12 bases remaining between them. Germline V CDR1 and CDR2: SQVTM, ANQGSEA.

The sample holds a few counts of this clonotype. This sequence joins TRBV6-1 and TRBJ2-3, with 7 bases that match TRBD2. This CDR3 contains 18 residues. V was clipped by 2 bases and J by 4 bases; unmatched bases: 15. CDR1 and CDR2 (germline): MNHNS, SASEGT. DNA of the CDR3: TGTGCCAGCAGTGAACCAGCTAGCGGACCGTATAACGCAGATACGCAGTATTTT. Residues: CASSEPASGPYNADTQYF.

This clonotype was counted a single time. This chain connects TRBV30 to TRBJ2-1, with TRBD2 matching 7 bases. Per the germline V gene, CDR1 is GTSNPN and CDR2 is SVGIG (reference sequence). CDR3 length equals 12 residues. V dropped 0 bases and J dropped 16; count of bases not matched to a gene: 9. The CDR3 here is CAWSVNLGGGFF. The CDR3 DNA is TGTGCCTGGAGTGTGAATCTGGGCGGGGGTTTCTTC.

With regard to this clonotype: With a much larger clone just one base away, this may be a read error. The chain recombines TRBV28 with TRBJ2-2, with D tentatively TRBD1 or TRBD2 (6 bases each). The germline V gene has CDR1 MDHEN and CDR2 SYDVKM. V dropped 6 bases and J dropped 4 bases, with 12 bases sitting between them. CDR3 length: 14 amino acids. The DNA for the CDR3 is TGTGCCAGCAGCACACAGGGAGGCACCGGGGAGCTGTTTTTT. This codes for CASSTQGGTGELFF. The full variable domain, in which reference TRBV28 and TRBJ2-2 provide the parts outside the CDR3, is DVKVTQSSRYLVKRTGEKVFLECVQDMDHENMFWYRQDPGLGLRLIYFSYDVKMKEKGDIPEGYSVSREKKERFSLILESASTNQTSMYLCASSTQGGTGELFFGEGSRLTVL.

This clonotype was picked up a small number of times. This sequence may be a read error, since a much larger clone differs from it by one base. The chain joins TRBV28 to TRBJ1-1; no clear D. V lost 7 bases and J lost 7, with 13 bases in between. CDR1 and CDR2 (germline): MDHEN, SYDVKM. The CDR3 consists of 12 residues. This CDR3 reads CASNSTRLEAFF. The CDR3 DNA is TGTGCCAGCAATTCGACCCGTCTTGAAGCTTTCTTT.

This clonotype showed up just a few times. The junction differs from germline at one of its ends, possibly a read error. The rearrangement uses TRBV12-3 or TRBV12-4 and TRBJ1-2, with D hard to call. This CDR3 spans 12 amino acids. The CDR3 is CVSSSDSGSHTF. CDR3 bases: TGTGTCAGCAGTTCAGATTCCGGTTCTCACACCTTC.

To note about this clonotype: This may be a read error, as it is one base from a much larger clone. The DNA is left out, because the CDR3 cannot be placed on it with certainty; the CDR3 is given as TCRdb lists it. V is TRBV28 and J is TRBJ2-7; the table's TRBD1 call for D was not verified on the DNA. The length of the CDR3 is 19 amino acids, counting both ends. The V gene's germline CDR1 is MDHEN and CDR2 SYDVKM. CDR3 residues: CASSLSKGVASGAVYELYF.

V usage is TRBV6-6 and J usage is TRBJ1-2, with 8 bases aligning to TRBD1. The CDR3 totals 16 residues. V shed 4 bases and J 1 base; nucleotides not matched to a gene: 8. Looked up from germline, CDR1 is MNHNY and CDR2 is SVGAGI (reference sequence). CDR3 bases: TGTGCCAGCAGTTGCACGGCAGGGGGCGATAACTATGGCTACACCTTC. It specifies CASSCTAGGDNYGYTF.

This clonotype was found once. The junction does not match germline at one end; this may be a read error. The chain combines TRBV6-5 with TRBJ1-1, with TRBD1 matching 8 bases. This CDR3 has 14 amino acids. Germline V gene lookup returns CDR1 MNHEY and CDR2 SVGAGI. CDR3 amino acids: CASSYNRGSTEVFF. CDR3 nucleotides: TGTGCCAGCAGTTATAACAGGGGGTCCACTGAAGTTTTCTTT.

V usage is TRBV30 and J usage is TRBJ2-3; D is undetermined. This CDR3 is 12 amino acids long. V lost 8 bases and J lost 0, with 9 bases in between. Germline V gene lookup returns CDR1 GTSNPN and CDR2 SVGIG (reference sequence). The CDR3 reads CASIGSTDTQYF. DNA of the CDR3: TGTGCCAGTATCGGGAGCACAGATACGCAGTATTTT.

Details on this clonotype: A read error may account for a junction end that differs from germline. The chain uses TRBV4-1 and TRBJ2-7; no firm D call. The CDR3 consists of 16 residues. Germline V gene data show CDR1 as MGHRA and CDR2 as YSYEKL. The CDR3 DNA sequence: TGCACCAGCAGCCTTCTACCGGACGATCTTGGGCTCGGGCAGTACTTC. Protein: CTSSLLPDDLGLGQYF.

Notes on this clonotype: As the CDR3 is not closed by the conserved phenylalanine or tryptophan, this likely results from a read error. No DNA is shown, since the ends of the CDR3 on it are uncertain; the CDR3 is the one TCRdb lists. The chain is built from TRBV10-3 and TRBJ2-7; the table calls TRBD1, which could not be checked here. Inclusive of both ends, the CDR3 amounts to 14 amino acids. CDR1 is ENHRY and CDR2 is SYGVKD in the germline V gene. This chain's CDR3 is CAISAGTVSYEQYI.

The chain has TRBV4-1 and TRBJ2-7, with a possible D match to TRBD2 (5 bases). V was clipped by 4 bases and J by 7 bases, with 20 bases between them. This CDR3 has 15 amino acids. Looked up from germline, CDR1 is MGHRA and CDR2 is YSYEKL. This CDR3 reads CASSRGFPPSGEQYF. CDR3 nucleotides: TGCGCCAGCAGCCGAGGTTTCCCTCCCAGCGGTGAGCAGTACTTC.

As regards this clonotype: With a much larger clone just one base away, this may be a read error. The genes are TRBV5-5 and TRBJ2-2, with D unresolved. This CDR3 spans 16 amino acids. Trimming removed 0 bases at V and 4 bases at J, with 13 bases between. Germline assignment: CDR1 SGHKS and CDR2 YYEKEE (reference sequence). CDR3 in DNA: TGTGCCAGCAGCTTGGACGGGTTTGCCGCCACCGGGGAGCTGTTTTTT. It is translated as CASSLDGFAATGELFF.

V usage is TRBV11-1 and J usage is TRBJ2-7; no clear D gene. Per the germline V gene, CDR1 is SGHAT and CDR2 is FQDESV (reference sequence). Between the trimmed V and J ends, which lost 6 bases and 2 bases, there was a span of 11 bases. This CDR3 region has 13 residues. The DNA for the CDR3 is TGTGCCAGCAGGGAGAAGCGACCCTACGAGCAGTACTTC. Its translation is CASREKRPYEQYF.

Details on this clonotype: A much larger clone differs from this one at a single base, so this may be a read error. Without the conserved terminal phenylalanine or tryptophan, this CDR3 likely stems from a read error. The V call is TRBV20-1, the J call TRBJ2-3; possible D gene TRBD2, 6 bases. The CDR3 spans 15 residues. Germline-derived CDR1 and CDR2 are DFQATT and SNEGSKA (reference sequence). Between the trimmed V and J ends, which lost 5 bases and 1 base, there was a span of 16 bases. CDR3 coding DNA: TGCAGTGCTGGCGTTCGGGAGAAGGGCACAGATACGCAGTATTCT. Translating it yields CSAGVREKGTDTQYS.

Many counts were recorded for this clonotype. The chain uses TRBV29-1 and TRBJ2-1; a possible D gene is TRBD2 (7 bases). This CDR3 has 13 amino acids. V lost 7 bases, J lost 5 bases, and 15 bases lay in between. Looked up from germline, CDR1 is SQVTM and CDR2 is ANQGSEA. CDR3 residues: CSGGEGVNNEQFF. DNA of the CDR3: TGCAGCGGCGGGGAGGGGGTGAACAATGAGCAGTTCTTC.

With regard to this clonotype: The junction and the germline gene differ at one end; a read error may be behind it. The CDR3 nucleotides are TGCGCCAGCAGCCAAACGGGAGGTGAGCAGCTCTTC. Translated: CASSQTGGEQLF. This sequence joins TRBV4-1 and TRBJ2-1; 7 bases match TRBD2. This CDR3 region has 12 residues. Germline V gene lookup returns CDR1 MGHRA and CDR2 YSYEKL.

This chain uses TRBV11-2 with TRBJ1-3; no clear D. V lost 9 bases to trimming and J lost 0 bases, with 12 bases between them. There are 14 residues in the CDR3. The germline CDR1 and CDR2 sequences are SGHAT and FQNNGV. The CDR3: CASSLTCSGNTIYF. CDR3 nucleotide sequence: TGTGCCAGTAGCCTCACGTGCTCTGGAAACACCATATATTTT.

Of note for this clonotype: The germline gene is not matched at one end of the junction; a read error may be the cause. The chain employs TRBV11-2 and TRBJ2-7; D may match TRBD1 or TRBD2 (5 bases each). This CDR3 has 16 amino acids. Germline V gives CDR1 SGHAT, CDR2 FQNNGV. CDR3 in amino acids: CASGLGGTGFSYDQYF. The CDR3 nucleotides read TGTGCCAGCGGCTTAGGTGGGACGGGATTCTCCTACGATCAGTACTTC.